These 30 T cell receptor beta chains came from one sample sequenced in a study of T cells in Graves' hyperthyroidism and ophthalmopathy (dated by TCRdb to between 2018 and 2021). To prepare the library, multiplex PCR was applied. The listed sequencing device is Illumina HiSeq 2000. The TCR beta CDR3 regions were amplified from the RNA transcripts. A first-round RT-PCR of the TCR CDR3 used the HTBI primer set with the Qiagen OneStep RT-PCR kit. TCRdb cleaned the public reads at Q25 with fastp, built clones with MiXCR and kept in-frame beta chains. For every CDR3 protein sequence, its rows merge into one entry that carries the most common genes and DNA. The sample has roughly 720,000 distinct CDR3 sequences on record, around 16% of them singletons. Of the sample, around 16% falls within the top ten clones. Sequencing input: blood. The receptors derive from a man aged 50 or older with Graves' hyperthyroidism.

At least ten counts were recorded for this clonotype. The genes are TRBV7-2 and TRBJ1-1; 7 nucleotides align to TRBD1. This CDR3 is built from 13 residues. CDR1 and CDR2 (germline): SGHTA, FQGNSA. Trimming cost V 8 bases and J 1 base; bases outside gene matches: 4. The CDR3 loop is CASSGQKNTEAFF. The CDR3, as DNA: TGTGCCAGCTCGGGACAGAAGAACACTGAAGCTTTCTTT.

About this clonotype: A much larger clone is a single base away; this may be a read error. This sequence joins TRBV7-2 and TRBJ1-1, with 7 positions matching TRBD1. CDR3 size: 15 residues. From germline, CDR1 is SGHTA and CDR2 FQGNSA. V was pared by 4 bases and J by 0 bases, with 5 bases of the junction left unmatched. CDR3 nucleotides: TGTGCCAGCAGCTCTACCAGGGGGTTGAACACTGAAGCTTTCTTT. Its translation is CASSSTRGLNTEAFF. Filled out from reference TRBV7-2 and TRBJ1-1, the complete variable domain reads GAGVSQSPSNKVTEKGKDVELRCDPISGHTALYWYRQSLGQGLEFLIYFQGNSAPDKSGLPSDRFSAERTGGSVSTLTIQRTQQEDSAVYLCASSSTRGLNTEAFFGQGTRLTVV.

The table lists this clonotype with a few counts. V is TRBV5-1 and J is TRBJ1-2; weak D call: TRBD1 (6 bases). Germline CDR1 and CDR2: SGHRS and YFSETQ. The CDR3 has 14 amino acids. Deletions cut 0 bases from V and 9 bases from J, with 15 bases between. The CDR3 DNA reads as TGCGCCAGCAGCTTGGACAGGGTCGATAATAGCTACACCTTC. It translates to CASSLDRVDNSYTF.

This clonotype was seen at least ten times. The rearrangement joins TRBV7-6 to TRBJ2-6; no reliable D call. The CDR3 totals 19 residues. Germline CDR1 SGHVS, CDR2 FNYEAQ. Trimming pared 5 bases from V and 0 bases from J, leaving 20 bases between. The chain's CDR3 is CASSPRPAVWDSGANVLTF. In nucleotides, the CDR3 is TGTGCCAGCAGCCCCCGCCCGGCAGTGTGGGACTCTGGGGCCAACGTCCTGACTTTC.

The chain combines TRBV20-1 with TRBJ2-5; D unclear. The germline CDR1 and CDR2 sequences are DFQATT and SNEGSKA (reference sequence). The CDR3 is 14 residues long. V lost 1 base, J lost 3 bases, and 12 bases lay in between. The CDR3 protein is CSARAPGLEETQYF. The DNA of the CDR3 is TGCAGTGCTAGAGCCCCGGGCCTTGAAGAGACCCAGTACTTC.

This clonotype was observed at least ten times. V usage is TRBV27 and J usage is TRBJ2-7, with D possibly called TRBD1 or TRBD2 (5 bases each). The V end lost 6 bases, the J end lost 2 bases, and 14 bases lay between the germline ends. CDR3 size: 14 residues. The germline V gene encodes CDR1 MNHEY and CDR2 SMNVEV (reference sequence). CDR3 nucleotide sequence: TGTGCCAGCAGCCCGGGACGGCCGACCTACGAGCAGTACTTC. Translated: CASSPGRPTYEQYF.

This clonotype came up once. This chain joins TRBV7-2 and TRBJ2-1, with 8 bases fitting TRBD1. The CDR3 is 13 amino acids. Germline V gene lookup returns CDR1 SGHTA and CDR2 FQGNSA. Unmatched junction bases numbered 6, after V lost 5 bases and J lost 9 bases. CDR3 sequence (DNA): TGTGCCAGCAGCGGACAGGGTCCCGGTGAGCAGTTCTTC. This translates into CASSGQGPGEQFF.

The rearrangement links TRBV7-9 to TRBJ1-4; 8 bases line up with TRBD1. CDR3 size: 15 residues. V lost 5 bases, J lost 8 bases, and 10 bases stayed unmatched. Per the germline V gene, CDR1 is SEHNR and CDR2 is FQNEAQ (reference sequence). The CDR3 bases are TGTGCCAGCAGCGGAGGCGCCAGGGGGCAAGAAAAACTGTTTTTT. Translated: CASSGGARGQEKLFF.

This clonotype was recorded many times. The rearrangement joins TRBV30 to TRBJ1-1; TRBD1 is a possible D gene (6 bases). The V end lost 3 bases, the J end lost 2 bases, and 16 bases lay between the germline ends. The CDR3 length is 15 residues. CDR1 GTSNPN and CDR2 SVGIG come from the germline V gene (reference sequence). CDR3 in DNA: TGTGCCTGGAGCGTAATCACAGGGAGAAACACTGAAGCTTTCTTT. Translated: CAWSVITGRNTEAFF.

This rearrangement joins TRBV29-1 to TRBJ2-7, with 9 bases that match TRBD2. The trim removed 3 bases at V and 5 bases at J, leaving 5 bases unmatched. The CDR3 contains 13 residues. The V gene's germline CDR1 is SQVTM and CDR2 ANQGSEA. CDR3 sequence (DNA): TGCAGCGTTGACGGTAGCGGGAGTCACGAGCAGTACTTC. This gives the protein CSVDGSGSHEQYF.

This clonotype was counted ten times or more. The chain recombines TRBV28 with TRBJ1-1, with D hard to call. Between the trimmed V and J ends, which lost 7 bases and 2 bases, there was a span of 14 bases. The CDR3 is made up of 14 amino acids. Germline values: CDR1 MDHEN, CDR2 SYDVKM. The CDR3 is CASIERPDNTEAFF. The DNA for the CDR3 is TGTGCCAGCATCGAAAGGCCAGACAACACTGAAGCTTTCTTT.

This sequence joins TRBV6-1 and TRBJ1-1, with D unclear. V was trimmed by 5 bases and J by 0 bases, leaving 13 bases between them. Germline V gene lookup returns CDR1 MNHNS and CDR2 SASEGT. The length of the CDR3 is 15 residues. The CDR3 here is CASSYHHSLNTEAFF. The CDR3 coding sequence is TGTGCCAGCAGTTATCATCACAGCCTGAACACTGAAGCTTTCTTT.

CDR3 sequence: CASSESGTPFYEQYF. The CDR3 bases are TGCGCCAGCAGTGAGTCTGGGACCCCTTTCTACGAGCAGTACTTC. The V call is TRBV10-1, the J call TRBJ2-7; D is perhaps TRBD1 or TRBD2 (5 bases each). This CDR3 has 15 residues. Deletions cut 0 bases from V and 3 bases from J, with 12 bases between. Looked up from germline, CDR1 is WNHNN and CDR2 is SYGVQD (reference sequence).

The chain uses TRBV5-1 and TRBJ2-3; D remains unclear. The germline V gene encodes CDR1 SGHRS and CDR2 YFSETQ. CDR3 length: 14 amino acids. V gave up 1 base and J gave up 3 bases, with 9 bases separating them. CDR3 DNA sequence: TGCGCCAGCAGCTTGCAATCCGAAACAGATACGCAGTATTTT. Translated: CASSLQSETDTQYF.

This clonotype was seen more than once but under ten times. V is TRBV5-1 and J is TRBJ2-2; 8 nucleotides agree with TRBD2. The V gene's germline CDR1 is SGHRS and CDR2 YFSETQ. The trim removed 4 bases at V and 6 bases at J, leaving 8 bases unmatched. This CDR3 comprises 15 residues. As DNA, the CDR3 is TGCGCCAGCAGCGCTCGGGAGGGCCCCGCCGGGGAGCTGTTTTTT. Its protein is CASSAREGPAGELFF.

The V gene is TRBV2, the J gene TRBJ2-6; 7 nucleotides agree with TRBD2. CDR1 and CDR2 from the germline V gene are SNHLY and FYNNEI. This CDR3 is built from 18 residues. The J segment lost 0 bases and the V segment lost 8 bases, leaving 13 bases of the junction unmatched. DNA of the CDR3: TGTGCCAGCCTCGAGGGGCTAGCGGTAAACTCTGGGGCCAACGTCCTGACTTTC. Residues: CASLEGLAVNSGANVLTF.

The chain recombines TRBV7-3 with TRBJ2-2; D gene uncertain. This CDR3 has 15 residues. CDR1 SGHTA and CDR2 FQGTGA come from the germline V gene. Trimming left V 2 bases short and J 1 base short, with 8 bases between. The DNA for the CDR3 is TGTGCCAGCAGCTTACAACTTGGGAACACCGGGGAGCTGTTTTTT. It specifies CASSLQLGNTGELFF.

The chain is built from TRBV18 and TRBJ2-7; 8 nucleotides line up with TRBD1. Germline loops: CDR1 KGHSH, CDR2 LQKENI. The length of the CDR3 is 16 residues. Trimming at V came to 0 bases and at J to 2 bases, leaving 6 bases not matched to a gene. CDR3 nucleotide sequence: TGTGCCAGCTCACCACCGACAGGGGACGAAGCCTACGAGCAGTACTTC. Its translation is CASSPPTGDEAYEQYF.

With respect to this clonotype: Germline is not matched at one junction end, which may reflect a read error. V usage is TRBV7-9 and J usage is TRBJ1-1, with unresolved D. Germline-derived CDR1 and CDR2 are SEHNR and FQNEAQ (reference sequence). CDR3 length equals 14 residues. CDR3 region: CASSLELRVTEALF. CDR3 nucleotides: TGTGCCAGCAGCTTAGAGTTGCGGGTGACTGAAGCTTTGTTT.

This clonotype was picked up a small number of times. The V call is TRBV20-1, the J call TRBJ1-1, with no clear D. The CDR3 has 12 residues. CDR1 DFQATT and CDR2 SNEGSKA come from the germline V gene (reference sequence). Trimming removed 1 base at V and 6 bases at J, with 9 bases between. The CDR3 DNA reads as TGCAGTGCTAGAGGTGTAAATCCTGAAGCTTTCTTT. Translated, it gives CSARGVNPEAFF.

The rearrangement links TRBV5-1 to TRBJ1-2; 8 bases are a match to TRBD1. With V trimmed by 0 bases and J by 1 base, 8 bases remained unmatched. The CDR3 sequence is 17 residues long. CDR1 is SGHRS, CDR2 YFSETQ, per germline. This CDR3 is CASSLEAGGFLNYGYTF. Here the CDR3 DNA reads TGCGCCAGCAGCTTGGAGGCAGGGGGCTTTCTTAACTATGGCTACACCTTC.

This clonotype was counted a few times. The chain has TRBV19 and TRBJ1-5, with no clear D. The V gene's germline CDR1 is LNHDA and CDR2 SQIVND (reference sequence). CDR3 length equals 15 residues. Trimming took 2 bases from V and 1 from J, leaving 9 bases between them. Written as DNA, the CDR3 is TGTGCCAGTAGTATAAGGCCTGGCAGCAATCAGCCCCAGCATTTT. This gives the protein CASSIRPGSNQPQHF. Complete variable domain (other parts from reference TRBV19 and TRBJ1-5): DGGITQSPKYLFRKEGQNVTLSCEQNLNHDAMYWYRQDPGQGLRLIYYSQIVNDFQKGDIAEGYSVSREKKESFPLTVTSAQKNPTAFYLCASSIRPGSNQPQHFGDGTRLSIL.

Remarks on this clonotype: A read error may explain this, as a much larger clone is one base away. J is TRBJ2-3 and V is TRBV2; 8 positions agree with TRBD2. Trimming cost V 4 bases and J 1 base; bases outside gene matches: 7. The length of the CDR3 is 16 residues. Per the germline V gene, CDR1 is SNHLY and CDR2 is FYNNEI. CDR3 sequence reads: CASSARREGRTDTQYF. CDR3 nucleotides: TGTGCCAGCAGTGCCCGTCGGGAGGGGCGCACAGATACGCAGTATTTT.

About this clonotype itself: Possible read error: a much larger clone is one base away. The V gene is TRBV28, the J gene TRBJ1-5; D ambiguous. Germline V gene data show CDR1 as MDHEN and CDR2 as SYDVKM. V lost 6 bases to trimming and J lost 5 bases, with 17 bases between them. This CDR3 is built from 15 residues. The CDR3 loop is CASSPDGRLDQPQHF. The CDR3, as DNA: TGTGCCAGCAGCCCAGACGGAAGGTTGGATCAGCCCCAGCATTTT.

The chain has TRBV6-5 and TRBJ2-6, with unresolved D. The CDR3 is 13 amino acids. Germline V gene lookup returns CDR1 MNHEY and CDR2 SVGAGI. The V gene lost 2 bases and the J gene lost 4 bases, with 3 bases spanning the gap. As DNA, the CDR3 is TGTGCCAGCAGTTACCCCGGGGCCAACGTCCTGACTTTC. It yields the protein CASSYPGANVLTF.

This clonotype was observed at least ten times. The chain combines TRBV20-1 with TRBJ2-5; a possible D gene is TRBD1 (6 bases). Trimming removed 7 bases from V and 1 base from J, with 13 bases in between. This CDR3 spans 13 amino acids. The germline V gene has CDR1 DFQATT and CDR2 SNEGSKA (reference sequence). DNA of the CDR3: TGCAGTGTTCGGACAGAAATCCAAGAGACCCAGTACTTC. Amino acid sequence: CSVRTEIQETQYF.

The table lists this clonotype with many counts. CDR3 sequence reads: CASSETGFGTEAFF. The CDR3 DNA is TGTGCCAGCAGTGAAACAGGGTTTGGAACTGAAGCTTTCTTT. V gene TRBV27 combines with J gene TRBJ1-1, with D perhaps matching TRBD1 (6 bases). Germline V gives CDR1 MNHEY, CDR2 SMNVEV (reference sequence). Trimming left V 5 bases short and J 5 bases short, with 15 bases between. The CDR3 is made up of 14 amino acids.

This clonotype was recorded only once. The chain recombines TRBV5-1 with TRBJ2-2, with TRBD2 matching over 9 bases. After removal of 1 base from V and 0 bases from J, the junction contained 4 bases not matched to a gene. Germline CDR1 reads SGHRS; CDR2 reads YFSETQ. The CDR3 runs to 17 residues. The CDR3, as DNA: TGCGCCAGCAGCTTGTTTAGCGGGGGAACGAACACCGGGGAGCTGTTTTTT. Protein: CASSLFSGGTNTGELFF.

The chain links TRBV4-3 to TRBJ2-1, with D possibly TRBD2 on 6 matching bases. CDR1 LGHNA and CDR2 YSLEER come from the germline V gene. Deletions cut 8 bases from V and 0 bases from J, with 26 bases between. The CDR3 is 19 amino acids. The CDR3 DNA reads as TGCGCCAGCTCCCTAAGGAGGGGCCTGTCTTCTAGCTCCTACAATGAGCAGTTCTTC. Residues: CASSLRRGLSSSSYNEQFF.

A word on this clonotype: An end of the junction does not agree with germline; a read error may underlie this. V and J are TRBV2 and TRBJ2-1, with 9 positions matching TRBD2. In germline, CDR1 is SNHLY, CDR2 FYNNEI. The CDR3 has 19 residues. This chain's CDR3 is CARSQDWPAAGLASNEQFF. The CDR3 region has the DNA TGTGCCCGCAGCCAAGATTGGCCCGCTGCGGGACTAGCCTCCAATGAGCAGTTCTTC.